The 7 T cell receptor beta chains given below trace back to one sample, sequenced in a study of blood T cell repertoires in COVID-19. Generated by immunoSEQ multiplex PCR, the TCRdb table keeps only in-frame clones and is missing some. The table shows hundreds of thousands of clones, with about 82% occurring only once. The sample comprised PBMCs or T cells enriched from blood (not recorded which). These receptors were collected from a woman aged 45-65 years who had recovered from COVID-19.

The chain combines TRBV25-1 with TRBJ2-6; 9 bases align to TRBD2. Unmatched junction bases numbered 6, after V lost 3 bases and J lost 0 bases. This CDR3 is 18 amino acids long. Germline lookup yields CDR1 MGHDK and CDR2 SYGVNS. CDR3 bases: TGTGCCAGCAGTGAGACCGGGACTAGCAACTCTGGGGCCAACGTCCTGACTTTC. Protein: CASSETGTSNSGANVLTF.

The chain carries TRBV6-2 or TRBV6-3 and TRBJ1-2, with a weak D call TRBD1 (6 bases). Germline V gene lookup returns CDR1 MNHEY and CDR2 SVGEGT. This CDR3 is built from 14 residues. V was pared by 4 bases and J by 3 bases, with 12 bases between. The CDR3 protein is CASSWVRGDYGYTF. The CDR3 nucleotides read TGTGCCAGCAGTTGGGTCAGGGGTGACTATGGCTACACCTTC.

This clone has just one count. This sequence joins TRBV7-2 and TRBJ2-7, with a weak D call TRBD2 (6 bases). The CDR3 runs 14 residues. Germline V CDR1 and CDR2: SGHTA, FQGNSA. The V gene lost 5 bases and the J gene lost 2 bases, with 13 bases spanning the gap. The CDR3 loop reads CASSPRLVAYEQYF. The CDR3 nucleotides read TGTGCCAGCAGCCCCCGACTAGTAGCCTACGAGCAGTACTTC.

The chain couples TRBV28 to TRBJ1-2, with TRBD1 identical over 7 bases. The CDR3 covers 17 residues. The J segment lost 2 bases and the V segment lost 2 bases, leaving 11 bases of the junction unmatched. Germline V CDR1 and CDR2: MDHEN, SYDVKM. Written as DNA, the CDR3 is TGTGCCAGCAGTTTACGGCCCTACACAGGGGCAAACTATGGCTACACCTTC. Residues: CASSLRPYTGANYGYTF.

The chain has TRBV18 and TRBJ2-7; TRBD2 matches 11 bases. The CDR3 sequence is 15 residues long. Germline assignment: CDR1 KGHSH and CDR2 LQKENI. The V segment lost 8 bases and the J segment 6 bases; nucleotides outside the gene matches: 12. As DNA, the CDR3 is TGTGCCAGCGTCAGGGGGACTAGCGGTCCGGGCGAGCAGTACTTC. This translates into CASVRGTSGPGEQYF.

CDR3 region: CASSLVGAGRGPGELFF. The CDR3 nucleotides read TGTGCCAGCAGCTTAGTGGGAGCGGGCCGCGGCCCCGGGGAGCTGTTTTTT. The chain couples TRBV7-9 to TRBJ2-2; maybe TRBD2 (6 bases). Trimming shortened V by 1 base and J by 6 bases, and 18 bases separated the two germline ends. Germline lookup yields CDR1 SEHNR and CDR2 FQNEAQ (reference sequence). CDR3 size: 17 residues.

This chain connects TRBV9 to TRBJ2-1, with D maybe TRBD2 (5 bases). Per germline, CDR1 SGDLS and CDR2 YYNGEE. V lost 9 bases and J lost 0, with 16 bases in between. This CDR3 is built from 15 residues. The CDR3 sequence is CATGRGRSSYNEQFF. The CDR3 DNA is TGTGCCACGGGGAGAGGCCGAAGCTCCTACAATGAGCAGTTCTTC. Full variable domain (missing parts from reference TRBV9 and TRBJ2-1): DSGVTQTPKHLITATGQRVTLRCSPRSGDLSVYWYQQSLDQGLQFLIQYYNGEERAKGNILERFSAQQFPDLHSELNLSSLELGDSALYFCATGRGRSSYNEQFFGPGTRLTVL.